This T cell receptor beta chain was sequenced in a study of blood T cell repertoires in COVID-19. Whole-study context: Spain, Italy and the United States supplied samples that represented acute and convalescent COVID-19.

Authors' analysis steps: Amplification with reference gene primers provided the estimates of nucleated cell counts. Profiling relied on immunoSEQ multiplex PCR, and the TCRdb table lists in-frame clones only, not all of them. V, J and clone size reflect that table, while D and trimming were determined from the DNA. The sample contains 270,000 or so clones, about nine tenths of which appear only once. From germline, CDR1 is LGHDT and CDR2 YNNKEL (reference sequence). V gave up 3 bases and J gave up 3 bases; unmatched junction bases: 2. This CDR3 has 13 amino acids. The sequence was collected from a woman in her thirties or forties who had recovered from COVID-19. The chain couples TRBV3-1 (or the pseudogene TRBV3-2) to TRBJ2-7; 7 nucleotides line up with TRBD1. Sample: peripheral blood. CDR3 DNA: TGTGCCAGCAGCCAGGGGGACAGCTACGAGCAGTACTTC. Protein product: CASSQGDSYEQYF.